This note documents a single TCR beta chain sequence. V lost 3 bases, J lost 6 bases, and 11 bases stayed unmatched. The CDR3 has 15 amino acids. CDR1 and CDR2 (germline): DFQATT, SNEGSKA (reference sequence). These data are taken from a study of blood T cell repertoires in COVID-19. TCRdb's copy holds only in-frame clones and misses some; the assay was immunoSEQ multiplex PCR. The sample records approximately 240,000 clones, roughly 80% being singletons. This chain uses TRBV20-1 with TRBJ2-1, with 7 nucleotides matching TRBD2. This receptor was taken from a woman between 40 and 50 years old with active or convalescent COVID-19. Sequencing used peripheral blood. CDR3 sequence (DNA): TGCAGTGCTAGTAGCTGGACTAGTCGAGTCAATGAGCAGTTCTTC. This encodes CSASSWTSRVNEQFF.